The 25 T cell receptor beta chains below come from one sample, sequenced in a study of blood T cells in healthy people across ages (dated by TCRdb to 2015 to 2017). The protocol used for the library was 5' RACE. A second PCR of about 6 to 11 cycles was performed with a sample-barcoded 5' primer and a J-beta primer mix. Through fastp at Q25 and MiXCR, TCRdb rebuilt clones from the public reads, retaining in-frame beta chains. Under each unique CDR3 protein, matching rows form one entry showing the most common genes and DNA. The sample profile shows 1.5 million to 2 million distinct CDR3 sequences; about two fifths of them were found once. The ten largest clones represent around 23% of the sample. The sequencing input was blood. The receptors were sampled from a human donor in good health.

The table lists this clonotype with a few counts. The chain recombines TRBV29-1 with TRBJ1-2; 8 bases are a match to TRBD1. This CDR3 spans 14 amino acids. The V gene's germline CDR1 is SQVTM and CDR2 ANQGSEA. V trimming: 6 bases; J trimming: 2 bases; junction bases outside the gene matches: 8. As DNA, the CDR3 is TGCAGCGTGGACTGGACAGGGTCCAACTATGGCTACACCTTC. This sequence encodes CSVDWTGSNYGYTF.

The CDR3 loop reads CASRSPGKWTDTQYF. CDR3 nucleotides: TGTGCCAGCAGATCCCCAGGGAAATGGACAGATACGCAGTATTTT. This chain connects TRBV6-5 to TRBJ2-3, with a weak D call TRBD1 (5 bases). CDR1 is MNHEY and CDR2 is SVGAGI in the germline V gene. The CDR3 is 15 amino acids. Trimming stripped 6 bases from V and 3 bases from J, with 16 bases between.

A few counts support this clonotype. The rearrangement links TRBV20-1 to TRBJ1-4; 9 bases agree with TRBD1. Germline values: CDR1 DFQATT, CDR2 SNEGSKA (reference sequence). There are 15 residues in the CDR3. V gave up 3 bases and J gave up 7 bases; unmatched junction bases: 9. The CDR3 coding sequence is TGCAGTGCTAGGCTGGACGGACAGGGGATTGAAAAACTGTTTTTT. The encoded protein is CSARLDGQGIEKLFF.

The genes are TRBV5-1 and TRBJ2-1, with D possibly being TRBD1 or TRBD2 (6 bases each). The CDR3 covers 16 residues. Germline CDR1 reads SGHRS; CDR2 reads YFSETQ. Trimming shortened V by 0 bases and J by 7 bases, and 17 bases separated the two germline ends. The CDR3 DNA sequence: TGCGCCAGCAGCTTGGTTGTGGGGGGCCAGGGGAATGAGCAGTTCTTC. Its translation: CASSLVVGGQGNEQFF.

This clonotype was seen just once. The chain carries TRBV15 and TRBJ1-6; no reliable D call. Trimming removed 1 base from V and 7 bases from J, with 17 bases in between. This CDR3 spans 17 amino acids. Per germline, CDR1 LNHNV and CDR2 YYDKDF (reference sequence). CDR3 nucleotide sequence: TGTGCCACCAGCAGAGGTGGCGGGGATCCTGGGAATTCACCCCTCCACTTT. It codes for CATSRGGGDPGNSPLHF. Full variable domain (rest looked up from reference TRBV15 and TRBJ1-6): DAMVIQNPRYQVTQFGKPVTLSCSQTLNHNVMYWYQQKSSQAPKLLFHYYDKDFNNEADTPDNFQSRRPNTSFCFLDIRSPGLGDTAMYLCATSRGGGDPGNSPLHFGNGTRLTVT.

This rearrangement joins TRBV4-3 to TRBJ2-1, with 7 positions matching TRBD2. Germline assignment: CDR1 LGHNA and CDR2 YSLEER. This CDR3 region has 13 residues. Losses at the gene ends were 5 bases for V and 8 bases for J; bases not matched to a gene: 6. The DNA for the CDR3 is TGCGCCAGCAGCAGGACTAGAAGGCATGAGCAGTTCTTC. Translation: CASSRTRRHEQFF.

This chain joins TRBV7-2 and TRBJ2-4; TRBD2 aligns across 13 bases. Losses at the gene ends were 5 bases for V and 13 bases for J; bases not matched to a gene: 11. The germline V gene has CDR1 SGHTA and CDR2 FQGNSA. The CDR3 has 15 amino acids. DNA of the CDR3: TGTGCCAGCAGCCGACTAGCGGGGGGTTTGAATGAGCAGTACTTC. As protein: CASSRLAGGLNEQYF.

This chain connects TRBV12-3 or TRBV12-4 to TRBJ2-4, with D unclear. The J call is uncertain, as TRBJ2-7 better fits the DNA end. This CDR3 spans 14 amino acids. The CDR3 DNA is TGTGCCAGCAGTTCAAGTTACCCCATCTACGAGCAGTACTTC. Its protein is CASSSSYPIYEQYF.

The table lists this clonotype with a few counts. In nucleotides, the CDR3 is TGTGCCTGGAGTGGGGAAGTGCAAGAGACCCAGTACTTC. Its protein is CAWSGEVQETQYF. The V call is TRBV30, the J call TRBJ2-5; D is uncertain. Germline-derived CDR1 and CDR2 are GTSNPN and SVGIG (reference sequence). The CDR3 has 13 amino acids. V lost 1 base and J lost 2, with 8 bases in between.

This clonotype was seen a few times. This chain joins TRBV4-3 and TRBJ2-1; D is undetermined. Looked up from germline, CDR1 is LGHNA and CDR2 is YSLEER. V was trimmed by 3 bases and J by 8 bases, leaving 17 bases between them. This CDR3 spans 15 amino acids. The CDR3 coding sequence is TGCGCCAGCAGCCAGATATTAGCATTAGATGATGAGCAGTTCTTC. It encodes CASSQILALDDEQFF.

V is TRBV11-3 and J is TRBJ2-3; TRBD1 matches 7 bases. The CDR3 length is 16 residues. The junction had 8 bases not matched to a gene; V was cut back by 4 bases and J by 1 base. The germline V gene encodes CDR1 SGHNT and CDR2 YENEEA. Here the CDR3 reads CASSWRQGSGTDTQYF. The CDR3, as DNA: TGTGCCAGCAGCTGGCGACAGGGATCGGGCACAGATACGCAGTATTTT.

This clonotype was observed a handful of times. V gene TRBV29-1 combines with J gene TRBJ1-2, with 8 positions matching TRBD1. Trimming at V came to 1 base and at J to 10 bases, leaving 2 bases not matched to a gene. This CDR3 spans 11 amino acids. Germline V gene lookup returns CDR1 SQVTM and CDR2 ANQGSEA. DNA for the CDR3: TGCAGCGTTGAAGGACAGGGGTACTACACCTTC. Encoded protein: CSVEGQGYYTF.

The CDR3 region is CSASVGRSGQPQHF. DNA for the CDR3: TGCAGTGCTAGCGTGGGCAGGTCCGGGCAGCCCCAGCATTTT. The chain combines TRBV20-1 with TRBJ1-5; D uncertain. The ends were cut back, 3 bases at V and 7 bases at J, with 16 bases in the middle. In germline, CDR1 is DFQATT, CDR2 SNEGSKA (reference sequence). The CDR3 covers 14 residues.

This clonotype occurred many times. The J gene is TRBJ2-7, the V gene TRBV20-1; TRBD1 agrees at 8 bases. V was pared by 5 bases and J by 9 bases, with 18 bases of the junction left unmatched. This CDR3 contains 15 residues. CDR1 is DFQATT, CDR2 SNEGSKA, per germline (reference sequence). The CDR3 nucleotides read TGCAGTGCTGAGAACCCGGGACAGGATGTGGGAAGGCAGTACTTC. Protein sequence: CSAENPGQDVGRQYF.

In its sample, this clonotype was seen once. The chain has TRBV11-2 and TRBJ2-5, with unresolved D. Germline values: CDR1 SGHAT, CDR2 FQNNGV. The CDR3 length is 19 residues. Trimming left V 5 bases short and J 2 bases short, with 27 bases between. CDR3 region: CASSPPSAEEFLRQETQYF. DNA of the CDR3: TGTGCCAGCAGCCCCCCCAGCGCGGAAGAATTCTTACGGCAAGAGACCCAGTACTTC.

The chain uses TRBV9 and TRBJ1-1; possibly TRBD1 for D (5 bases). The CDR3 sequence is 13 residues long. Trimming removed 3 bases from V and 3 bases from J, with 9 bases in between. The germline V gene has CDR1 SGDLS and CDR2 YYNGEE. The CDR3 loop is CASSGGGDTEAFF. CDR3 nucleotides: TGTGCCAGCAGCGGGGGGGGGGACACTGAAGCTTTCTTT.

Remarks on this clonotype: At one end, the junction sequence differs from germline, possibly due to a read error. The rearrangement joins TRBV4-2 to TRBJ1-5; TRBD1 is a possible D gene (5 bases). CDR1 and CDR2 from the germline V gene are LGHNA and YNFKEQ. The CDR3 is 18 residues long. The CDR3, as DNA: TGTACCAGCAGCCAAGTGGGGTACAGGCAAATTAGCAATCAGCCCCAGCATTTT. Its protein is CTSSQVGYRQISNQPQHF.

This clonotype was found a few times. V usage is TRBV2 and J usage is TRBJ2-7, with 7 bases matching TRBD1. From germline, CDR1 is SNHLY and CDR2 FYNNEI. The CDR3 sequence is 15 residues long. The V gene end was trimmed by 2 bases and the J gene end by 2 bases; junction bases not matched to a gene: 6. For the CDR3, the DNA is TGTGCCAGCAGTGAAAACCGGGACAGTCCCTACGAGCAGTACTTC. Translation: CASSENRDSPYEQYF.

This clonotype came up a few times. The rearrangement joins TRBV12-5 to TRBJ1-1; no firm D call. The V end lost 5 bases, the J end lost 5 bases, and 12 bases lay between the germline ends. The CDR3 is 13 amino acids. In germline, CDR1 is LGHNT, CDR2 FRNRAP. CDR3 region: CASGINEGTEAFF. CDR3 bases: TGTGCTAGTGGTATTAACGAGGGTACTGAAGCTTTCTTT.

The gene calls are TRBV6-2 or TRBV6-3 and TRBJ2-1; no firm D call. The CDR3 is made up of 12 amino acids. Per the germline V gene, CDR1 is MNHEY and CDR2 is SVGEGT. Trimming removed 6 bases at V and 9 bases at J, with 12 bases between. CDR3 bases: TGTGCCAGCAGAACGTCCGCCAGTGAGCAGTTCTTC. Amino acid sequence: CASRTSASEQFF.

Only one count was recorded for this clonotype. The chain employs TRBV5-6 and TRBJ2-1; TRBD2 matches 8 bases. The J segment lost 10 bases and the V segment lost 0 bases, leaving 9 bases of the junction unmatched. The CDR3 extends over 15 amino acids. Germline V CDR1 and CDR2: SGHDT, YYEEEE. CDR3 sequence (DNA): TGTGCCAGCAGCTTGGGGGGACTAGGCATTGTAGAGCAGTTCTTC. As protein: CASSLGGLGIVEQFF. The full variable domain, in which reference TRBV5-6 and TRBJ2-1 provide the parts outside the CDR3, is DAGVTQSPTHLIKTRGQQVTLRCSPKSGHDTVSWYQQALGQGPQFIFQYYEEEERQRGNFPDRFSGHQFPNYSSELNVNALLLGDSALYLCASSLGGLGIVEQFFGPGTRLTVL.

The V call is TRBV4-1, the J call TRBJ2-7, with 11 bases that match TRBD2. The CDR3 has 20 amino acids. Germline loops: CDR1 MGHRA, CDR2 YSYEKL. Trimming at V came to 1 base and at J to 4 bases, leaving 18 bases not matched to a gene. The CDR3 sequence is CASSQGMKGIGSGGAYEQYF. CDR3 bases: TGCGCCAGCAGCCAAGGAATGAAGGGAATCGGTAGCGGGGGGGCGTACGAGCAGTACTTC.

This clonotype appeared a few times. The chain carries TRBV7-2 and TRBJ1-2; no definite D call. V was clipped by 2 bases and J by 4 bases, with 14 bases between them. The germline V gene encodes CDR1 SGHTA and CDR2 FQGNSA. There are 15 residues in the CDR3. As DNA, the CDR3 is TGTGCCAGCAGCTTACCGGCGGTTATAGGCTATGGCTACACCTTC. Amino acid sequence: CASSLPAVIGYGYTF.

This sequence joins TRBV19 and TRBJ2-3; D is possibly TRBD2 (7 bases). The length of the CDR3 is 17 residues. Trimming cost V 1 base and J 5 bases, with 19 bases left between them. CDR1 is LNHDA and CDR2 is SQIVND in the germline V gene (reference sequence). CDR3 in DNA: TGTGCCAGTAGTATAGCGGGCGGGGGCGATTTAAGAGATACGCAGTATTTT. This translates into CASSIAGGGDLRDTQYF.

This clonotype was picked up a small number of times. The chain couples TRBV9 to TRBJ1-2; 9 nucleotides line up with TRBD1. The CDR3 is 16 amino acids. The germline CDR1 and CDR2 sequences are SGDLS and YYNGEE. The V segment lost 4 bases and the J segment 1 base; nucleotides outside the gene matches: 8. CDR3 DNA: TGTGCCAGCAGCATCCCCCGGGACAGGGTTAACTATGGCTACACCTTC. It is translated as CASSIPRDRVNYGYTF.